This entry features one T cell receptor beta chain sequence. Data came from immunoSEQ multiplex PCR; TCRdb stores just in-frame clones and leaves some out. Among 75,000 to 100,000 clones listed, 90% were seen once. This CDR3 contains 14 residues. V dropped 2 bases and J dropped 4; count of bases not matched to a gene: 3. Germline lookup yields CDR1 WSHSY and CDR2 SAAADI. The record originates from a study of T cell changes during pregnancy in multiple sclerosis. The chain is built from TRBV10-2 and TRBJ1-2; 8 bases align to TRBD1. The sequencing here drew on peripheral blood, taken in the second trimester of pregnancy. The clonotype originates from a female donor in good health, enrolled as a control in a pregnancy study. The CDR3 spells CASSERTGSYGYTF. The DNA for the CDR3 is TGCGCCAGCAGTGAGAGGACAGGGTCCTATGGCTACACCTTC.